One and the same sample provided the 20 T cell receptor beta chains below, sequenced in a study of T cells in tumors after PD-1 blockade. Assay used: immunoSEQ multiplex PCR; TCRdb lists only in-frame clones, some missing. Of 14,000 to 15,000 clones listed, around 80% are singletons. Sequenced material: PBMCs, taken after anti-PD-1 treatment. All receptors derive from a human donor with basal cell carcinoma.

This clone was detected only once. DNA for the CDR3: TGTGCCAGCGGACACCCGGGGGGCGGACTGTTTTTT. Translated: CASGHPGGGLFF. The chain links TRBV9 to TRBJ1-4, with D possibly being TRBD1 (6 bases). Between the trimmed V and J ends, which lost 7 bases and 13 bases, there was a span of 17 bases. The length of the CDR3 is 12 residues. Germline V gene lookup returns CDR1 SGDLS and CDR2 YYNGEE.

V and J are TRBV5-1 and TRBJ1-6; 7 bases map to TRBD1. Looked up from germline, CDR1 is SGHRS and CDR2 is YFSETQ. CDR3 length equals 14 residues. J was trimmed by 8 bases and V by 7 bases; bases with no gene match: 9. In DNA, the CDR3 is TGCGCCAGCCGAGTGGGGACAGAGGATTCACCCCTCCACTTT. Protein sequence: CASRVGTEDSPLHF. Complete variable domain (other parts from reference TRBV5-1 and TRBJ1-6): KAGVTQTPRYLIKTRGQQVTLSCSPISGHRSVSWYQQTPGQGLQFLFEYFSETQRNKGNFPGRFSGRQFSNSRSEMNVSTLELGDSALYLCASRVGTEDSPLHFGNGTRLTVT.

V usage is TRBV7-2 and J usage is TRBJ2-4; 11 bases are a match to TRBD2. Germline V gives CDR1 SGHTA, CDR2 FQGNSA. Unmatched junction bases numbered 21, after V lost 5 bases and J lost 9 bases. This CDR3 spans 19 amino acids. The chain's CDR3 is CASSLPNGQTSGTSFIQYF. CDR3 in DNA: TGTGCCAGCAGCCTCCCCAACGGGCAGACTAGCGGGACCTCGTTCATTCAGTACTTC.

This rearrangement joins TRBV20-1 to TRBJ2-7; D gene uncertain. The CDR3 is made up of 11 amino acids. The germline V gene encodes CDR1 DFQATT and CDR2 SNEGSKA (reference sequence). V was shortened by 0 bases and J by 3 bases, with 3 bases between the two germline ends. CDR3 region: CSARENYEQYF. CDR3 DNA: TGCAGTGCTAGAGAGAACTACGAGCAGTACTTC.

This chain uses TRBV5-4 with TRBJ1-1; D not certain. Trimming cost V 3 bases and J 6 bases, with 15 bases left between them. Germline values: CDR1 SGHNT, CDR2 YYREEE (reference sequence). CDR3 size: 14 residues. The CDR3: CASSSLVGIAEAFF. The CDR3 DNA follows: TGTGCCAGCAGCTCCCTGGTAGGGATTGCTGAAGCTTTCTTT.

The chain carries TRBV3-1 (or the pseudogene TRBV3-2) and TRBJ1-5, with 11 bases fitting TRBD1. This CDR3 has 16 amino acids. V lost 0 bases, J lost 4 bases, and 2 bases stayed unmatched. Germline V gene data show CDR1 as LGHDT and CDR2 as YNNKEL (reference sequence). CDR3 sequence: CASSQEGTGGNQPQHF. The CDR3 coding sequence is TGTGCCAGCAGCCAAGAAGGGACAGGGGGGAATCAGCCCCAGCATTTT.

This clone was seen a handful of times. V is TRBV18 and J is TRBJ2-7; D is possibly TRBD1 or TRBD2 (5 bases each). The CDR3 has 18 residues. CDR1 and CDR2 (germline): KGHSH, LQKENI. V lost 1 base and J 0 bases, leaving 19 bases between the germline ends. The CDR3 protein is CASSPLGTRPHSSYEQYF. DNA of the CDR3: TGTGCCAGCTCACCACTAGGGACGAGGCCCCACAGCTCCTACGAGCAGTACTTC. The complete variable domain, with remaining parts taken from reference TRBV18 and TRBJ2-7, reads NAGVMQNPRHLVRRRGQEARLRCSPMKGHSHVYWYRQLPEEGLKFMVYLQKENIIDESGMPKERFSAEFPKEGPSILRIQQVVRGDSAAYFCASSPLGTRPHSSYEQYFGPGTRLTVT.

This clone was seen once. The CDR3 DNA reads as TGTGCCAGCAGCCAAGATAGGCGGGTGGCGGGTGGCTACACCTTC. Residues: CASSQDRRVAGGYTF. The genes are TRBV3-1 (or the pseudogene TRBV3-2) and TRBJ1-2; D remains ambiguous. V lost 0 bases to trimming and J lost 7 bases, with 15 bases between them. The germline gives CDR1 LGHDT, CDR2 YNNKEL (reference sequence). The CDR3 consists of 15 residues.

The CDR3: CAISVSVVDTQYF. As DNA, the CDR3 is TGTGCCATCAGTGTATCAGTTGTGGATACGCAGTATTTT. The chain is built from TRBV10-3 and TRBJ2-3; D ambiguous. V lost 4 bases, J lost 6 bases, and 11 bases lay in between. CDR3 size: 13 residues. Germline V gene data show CDR1 as ENHRY and CDR2 as SYGVKD.

The gene calls are TRBV12-3 or TRBV12-4 and TRBJ2-7; D remains ambiguous. TRBJ2-1 explains the end of the DNA better; the J call may be wrong. This CDR3 is built from 11 residues. The CDR3 loop reads CASSWSWEQFF. Written as DNA, the CDR3 is TGTGCCAGCAGTTGGAGCTGGGAGCAGTTCTTC.

CDR3 loop: CASSLGEETQYF. The CDR3 DNA follows: TGTGCCAGCAGCTTAGGAGAAGAGACCCAGTACTTC. The chain recombines TRBV7-9 with TRBJ2-5; D is unresolved. Germline V gene data show CDR1 as SEHNR and CDR2 as FQNEAQ (reference sequence). This CDR3 spans 12 amino acids. Trimming took 1 base from V and 3 from J, leaving 3 bases between them.

J is TRBJ2-2 and V is TRBV19, with 11 bases matching TRBD2. V trimming: 3 bases; J trimming: 5 bases; junction bases outside the gene matches: 11. The CDR3 consists of 18 residues. Germline V CDR1 and CDR2: LNHDA, SQIVND (reference sequence). The CDR3: CASSIGWEPSGGTGELFF. As DNA, the CDR3 is TGTGCCAGTAGTATCGGGTGGGAGCCTAGCGGGGGGACCGGGGAGCTGTTTTTT.

This clone was picked up one time. V usage is TRBV28 and J usage is TRBJ1-6, with 9 nucleotides matching TRBD1. V was clipped by 5 bases and J by 4 bases; unmatched bases: 6. This CDR3 contains 16 residues. Germline V gene lookup returns CDR1 MDHEN and CDR2 SYDVKM. Here the CDR3 reads CASSLWTGDYNSPLHF. Here the CDR3 DNA reads TGTGCCAGCAGTCTCTGGACAGGGGATTATAATTCACCCCTCCACTTT.

This clone appeared a single time. The V gene is TRBV5-5, the J gene TRBJ2-5; 13 bases are a match to TRBD2. CDR1 is SGHKS, CDR2 YYEKEE, per germline (reference sequence). Trimming took 4 bases from V and 3 from J; bases not matched to a gene: 9. The CDR3 has 17 residues. CDR3 protein: CASSAGTSGTGEETQYF. The CDR3 region has the DNA TGTGCCAGCAGCGCCGGGACTAGCGGGACTGGTGAAGAGACCCAGTACTTC.

V usage is TRBV19 and J usage is TRBJ1-5; D is possibly TRBD1 (5 bases). Deletions cut 7 bases from V and 5 bases from J, with 21 bases between. This CDR3 is built from 16 residues. Germline loops: CDR1 LNHDA, CDR2 SQIVND (reference sequence). CDR3 residues: CASIASRQPGDQPQHF. In DNA, the CDR3 is TGTGCCAGTATAGCCTCCCGACAGCCCGGCGATCAGCCCCAGCATTTT.

V is TRBV7-3 and J is TRBJ2-7, with D hard to call. V dropped 5 bases and J dropped 1 base, with 18 bases sitting between them. The CDR3 spans 16 residues. Germline loops: CDR1 SGHTA, CDR2 FQGTGA. This CDR3 reads CASSPDPSQRSYEQYF. CDR3 DNA sequence: TGTGCCAGCAGCCCCGATCCCTCACAGAGGTCCTACGAGCAGTACTTC.

This chain uses TRBV7-2 with TRBJ2-5, with D possibly being TRBD1 (5 bases). V was shortened by 3 bases and J by 2 bases, with 10 bases between the two germline ends. Germline assignment: CDR1 SGHTA and CDR2 FQGNSA. This CDR3 has 14 residues. This CDR3 reads CASSFARAQETQYF. The DNA of the CDR3 is TGTGCCAGCAGCTTTGCCAGGGCGCAAGAGACCCAGTACTTC.

The chain has TRBV9 and TRBJ2-3; weak D call: TRBD2 (7 bases). CDR3 length: 15 residues. The germline V gene has CDR1 SGDLS and CDR2 YYNGEE. V lost 9 bases and J lost 1, with 18 bases in between. The CDR3 is CATGDGRGGTDTQYF. DNA of the CDR3: TGTGCCACAGGGGATGGGAGGGGCGGCACAGATACGCAGTATTTT.

This chain uses TRBV5-6 with TRBJ1-1; possible D gene TRBD1, 6 bases. CDR1 SGHDT and CDR2 YYEEEE come from the germline V gene. Trimming took 4 bases from V and 3 from J, leaving 13 bases between them. The CDR3 runs to 14 residues. CDR3 protein: CASSRDTYYTEAFF. The CDR3 DNA reads as TGTGCCAGCAGCAGGGACACTTACTACACTGAAGCTTTCTTT.

The V and J genes are TRBV28 and TRBJ2-3; 12 positions match TRBD2. J gave up 4 bases and V 0 bases, and 5 bases lay outside the gene matches. CDR1 is MDHEN and CDR2 is SYDVKM in the germline V gene. The CDR3 length is 17 residues. The DNA of the CDR3 is TGTGCCAGCAGTTTATGGGTACTAGCGGGGGGCGCAGATACGCAGTATTTT. This gives the protein CASSLWVLAGGADTQYF. Looking up the rest from reference TRBV28 and TRBJ2-3 gives the full variable domain: DVKVTQSSRYLVKRTGEKVFLECVQDMDHENMFWYRQDPGLGLRLIYFSYDVKMKEKGDIPEGYSVSREKKERFSLILESASTNQTSMYLCASSLWVLAGGADTQYFGPGTRLTVL.